The 4 T cell receptor beta chains listed next were all sequenced from one sample in a study of human T cells and chemical hapten exposure. Each CDR3 protein is one row after TCRdb ran MiXCR on the RACE reads. The data show over 300,000 distinct CDR3 sequences, approximately 5% seen once. Time point meaning: pre-sensitization, week 0. Sample treatment: therapeutic diphenylcyclopropenone sensitization with weekly scalp DPC. The sample was whole blood, taken in connection with sensitization to the hapten diphenylcyclopropenone (DPC). The source of these receptors is a woman in her forties or fifties with alopecia areata. Some clones in this sample may be carry-over from other donors' samples.

This clonotype appeared a few times. CDR3 residues: CSVLPGQGGKLFF. DNA for the CDR3: TGCAGCGTACTGCCCGGACAGGGTGGAAAACTGTTTTTT. The rearrangement uses TRBV29-1 and TRBJ1-4, with TRBD1 identical over 8 bases. V gave up 6 bases and J gave up 10 bases; unmatched junction bases: 10. This CDR3 is 13 amino acids long. Germline values: CDR1 SQVTM, CDR2 ANQGSEA.

At least ten counts were recorded for this clonotype. This chain connects TRBV6-2 or TRBV6-3 to TRBJ2-6; 9 bases fit TRBD2. The CDR3 has 18 residues. The ends lost 6 bases at V and 2 bases at J; junction bases unmatched: 11. The germline gives CDR1 MNHEY, CDR2 SVGEGT. Here the CDR3 DNA reads TGTGCCAGCAGGCGGGGGTCTAGCGGGATTACTGGGGCCAACGTCCTGACTTTC. Protein product: CASRRGSSGITGANVLTF.

In its sample, this clonotype was seen many times. This chain joins TRBV7-2 and TRBJ2-5; possible D gene TRBD1, 5 bases. Trimming took 2 bases from V and 1 from J, leaving 8 bases between them. The CDR3 length is 14 residues. Germline V gene sequence: CDR1 SGHTA, CDR2 FQGNSA. The DNA for the CDR3 is TGTGCCAGCAGCTTAATGCAGGGCCAAGAGACCCAGTACTTC. It codes for CASSLMQGQETQYF.

This CDR3 reads CASSYESGLPSDIQYF. In DNA form, the CDR3 reads TGTGCCAGCAGTTATGAGTCGGGACTCCCTAGCGACATTCAGTACTTC. The chain carries TRBV6-2 or TRBV6-3 and TRBJ2-4, with D possibly TRBD2 on 6 matching bases. The CDR3 extends over 16 amino acids. Trimming cost V 3 bases and J 8 bases, with 20 bases left between them. Germline V gene data show CDR1 as MNHEY and CDR2 as SVGEGT.